What follows are 18 T cell receptor beta chains derived from one specimen sequenced in a study of blood T cell repertoires in COVID-19. Sequencing used immunoSEQ multiplex PCR; TCRdb keeps in-frame clones, though not all of them. The sample lists 120,000 or so clones, more than 75% occurring once. The sequenced sample was peripheral blood. All receptors come from a human donor in a cohort sampled during active COVID-19.

This clone was observed once. Different DNA sequences within this sample yield the same CDR3. The CDR3 DNA is TGTGCCAGCAGCTTGGGGGCGGCTAACACTGAAGCTTTCTTT. This codes for CASSLGAANTEAFF. V and J are TRBV11-2 and TRBJ1-1; maybe TRBD1 (6 bases). In germline, CDR1 is SGHAT, CDR2 FQNNGV. Trimming removed 3 bases at V and 2 bases at J, with 10 bases between. This CDR3 is built from 14 residues.

This chain links TRBV7-8 with TRBJ2-2; 7 nucleotides match TRBD2. The germline V gene encodes CDR1 SGHVS and CDR2 FQNEAQ. This CDR3 has 15 amino acids. V dropped 6 bases and J dropped 10; count of bases not matched to a gene: 14. The CDR3 loop is CASSSLGLAAQELFF. In DNA, the CDR3 is TGTGCCAGCAGTTCCCTGGGGCTAGCGGCACAGGAGCTGTTTTTT. Full variable domain (remainder filled in from reference TRBV7-8 and TRBJ2-2): GAGVSQSPRYKVAKRGQDVALRCDPISGHVSLFWYQQALGQGPEFLTYFQNEAQLDKSGLPSDRFFAERPEGSVSTLKIQRTQQEDSAVYLCASSSLGLAAQELFFGEGSRLTVL.

V usage is TRBV5-6 and J usage is TRBJ1-2; 7 positions agree with TRBD1. This CDR3 has 15 amino acids. Unmatched junction bases numbered 6, after V lost 4 bases and J lost 0 bases. CDR1 and CDR2 from the germline V gene are SGHDT and YYEEEE. The chain's CDR3 is CASSPGQASNYGYTF. The CDR3 DNA reads as TGTGCCAGCAGCCCTGGACAGGCTTCTAACTATGGCTACACCTTC. Using reference TRBV5-6 and TRBJ1-2 for the parts outside the CDR3, the full variable domain is DAGVTQSPTHLIKTRGQQVTLRCSPKSGHDTVSWYQQALGQGPQFIFQYYEEEERQRGNFPDRFSGHQFPNYSSELNVNALLLGDSALYLCASSPGQASNYGYTFGSGTRLTVV.

V is TRBV6-1 and J is TRBJ2-1; 10 bases align to TRBD1. This CDR3 comprises 13 residues. Germline V gene lookup returns CDR1 MNHNS and CDR2 SASEGT. The V segment lost 2 bases and the J segment 10 bases; nucleotides outside the gene matches: 2. In nucleotides, the CDR3 is TGTGCCAGCAGTGAACAGGGACAGGGGGAGCAGTTCTTC. Residues: CASSEQGQGEQFF.

The V gene is TRBV7-9, the J gene TRBJ1-1; maybe TRBD1 (6 bases). Germline V gene sequence: CDR1 SEHNR, CDR2 FQNEAQ (reference sequence). CDR3 length: 10 residues. V dropped 11 bases and J dropped 10 bases, with 14 bases sitting between them. Here the CDR3 reads CAVVRDTAFF. CDR3 coding DNA: TGTGCCGTGGTAAGGGACACAGCTTTCTTT.

The rearrangement links TRBV29-1 to TRBJ2-7; possible D gene TRBD1, 6 bases. CDR3 length: 12 amino acids. Germline lookup yields CDR1 SQVTM and CDR2 ANQGSEA. With 7 bases removed from V and 2 bases from J, the gap between germline ends came to 12 bases. This CDR3 reads CSAQGLAYEQYF. The CDR3 nucleotides are TGCAGCGCACAGGGTCTCGCCTACGAGCAGTACTTC.

CDR3 amino acids: CASSPGGLGNSPLHF. CDR3 DNA: TGTGCCAGCAGCCCCGGCGGACTTGGGAATTCACCCCTCCACTTT. J is TRBJ1-6 and V is TRBV6-5; D ambiguous. Germline lookup yields CDR1 MNHEY and CDR2 SVGAGI. The CDR3 is 15 amino acids. V lost 6 bases, J lost 7 bases, and 16 bases lay in between.

This chain connects TRBV28 to TRBJ1-5; the D gene is possibly TRBD1 (6 bases). The length of the CDR3 is 14 residues. Germline V gene lookup returns CDR1 MDHEN and CDR2 SYDVKM. The germline V and J ends were trimmed by 1 base and 6 bases, with 10 bases remaining between them. CDR3 sequence: CASSLSRGSQPQHF. The CDR3 DNA is TGTGCCAGCAGTTTATCTAGGGGGAGTCAGCCCCAGCATTTT.

This rearrangement joins TRBV7-2 to TRBJ2-2, with a tentative D call TRBD2 (5 bases). Germline V gene sequence: CDR1 SGHTA, CDR2 FQGNSA. This CDR3 is built from 14 residues. Trimming took 5 bases from V and 4 from J, leaving 11 bases between them. The CDR3 loop is CASSVDSATGELFF. CDR3 DNA: TGTGCCAGCAGCGTGGATAGCGCCACCGGGGAGCTGTTTTTT.

The chain couples TRBV4-2 to TRBJ1-3; D unclear. Trimming took off 2 bases at V and 0 bases at J, with 11 bases between the two ends. This CDR3 is 16 amino acids long. The germline V gene encodes CDR1 LGHNA and CDR2 YNFKEQ. This CDR3 reads CASSQQQTNSGNTIYF. The CDR3 DNA sequence: TGTGCCAGCAGCCAACAACAGACAAACTCTGGAAACACCATATATTTT.

The rearrangement links TRBV28 to TRBJ2-1, with 8 bases lining up with TRBD1. V gave up 6 bases and J gave up 5 bases; unmatched junction bases: 18. CDR1 and CDR2 from the germline V gene are MDHEN and SYDVKM. There are 18 residues in the CDR3. In DNA, the CDR3 is TGTGCCAGCAGCGGAAGGCAGGGGGCCTTAGGTCTAAACAATGAGCAGTTCTTC. Protein sequence: CASSGRQGALGLNNEQFF.

CDR3 nucleotides: TGTGCCAGCAGTGACCGGGACAGAAACACTGAAGCTTTCTTT. This encodes CASSDRDRNTEAFF. The rearrangement joins TRBV6-4 to TRBJ1-1; TRBD1 agrees at 7 bases. Germline CDR1 reads MRHNA; CDR2 reads SNTAGT. The V segment lost 2 bases and the J segment 2 bases; nucleotides outside the gene matches: 2. This CDR3 contains 14 residues.

The chain combines TRBV5-5 with TRBJ1-2; D is unresolved. The CDR3 spans 14 residues. The V gene's germline CDR1 is SGHKS and CDR2 YYEKEE (reference sequence). Trimming took off 3 bases at V and 6 bases at J, with 15 bases between the two ends. The CDR3 region has the DNA TGTGCCAGCAGCTCCCGGGGAGGGAGCGATGGCTACACCTTC. It specifies CASSSRGGSDGYTF.

This chain connects TRBV7-8 to TRBJ2-2; 9 positions match TRBD1. The junction had 10 bases not matched to a gene; V was cut back by 4 bases and J by 7 bases. The germline V gene encodes CDR1 SGHVS and CDR2 FQNEAQ. This CDR3 comprises 16 residues. DNA of the CDR3: TGTGCCAGCAGCTCTTCGAGGGACAGGGCGAGCGGGGAGCTGTTTTTT. Translation gives CASSSSRDRASGELFF.

The V and J genes are TRBV7-8 and TRBJ2-5; 7 bases are a match to TRBD2. The germline CDR1 and CDR2 sequences are SGHVS and FQNEAQ. The CDR3 totals 16 residues. Trimming removed 6 bases from V and 0 bases from J; junction bases left unmatched: 10. Here the CDR3 DNA reads TGTGCCAGCAGAACAAGCGGGGCACTGTACCAAGAGACCCAGTACTTC. Its translation: CASRTSGALYQETQYF. The full variable domain, its missing parts supplied by reference TRBV7-8 and TRBJ2-5, is GAGVSQSPRYKVAKRGQDVALRCDPISGHVSLFWYQQALGQGPEFLTYFQNEAQLDKSGLPSDRFFAERPEGSVSTLKIQRTQQEDSAVYLCASRTSGALYQETQYFGPGTRLLVL.

The table lists this clone with a count of one. CDR3 amino acids: CASSYLAGEGETQYF. The CDR3 bases are TGTGCCAGCAGTTACTTAGCGGGAGAAGGTGAGACCCAGTACTTC. The chain recombines TRBV7-9 with TRBJ2-5, with TRBD2 matching 9 bases. The CDR3 covers 15 residues. CDR1 SEHNR and CDR2 FQNEAQ come from the germline V gene (reference sequence). The V segment lost 6 bases and the J segment 5 bases; nucleotides outside the gene matches: 10.

The V gene is TRBV2, the J gene TRBJ2-7; 11 nucleotides line up with TRBD2. J lost 3 bases, V lost 2 bases, and 9 bases had no gene match. The CDR3 runs 17 residues. Germline V lookup: CDR1 SNHLY, CDR2 FYNNEI. CDR3 region: CASSEHPTSGIDYEQYF. DNA of the CDR3: TGTGCCAGCAGTGAACACCCGACTAGCGGGATTGACTACGAGCAGTACTTC.

This chain joins TRBV10-1 and TRBJ2-2; no reliable D call. V was clipped by 7 bases and J by 2 bases, with 8 bases between them. Germline CDR1 and CDR2: WNHNN and SYGVQD (reference sequence). The CDR3 has 13 amino acids. CDR3 coding DNA: TGCGCCAGCAACTCCGGTAACACCGGGGAGCTGTTTTTT. This gives the protein CASNSGNTGELFF.